These 18 T cell receptor beta chains were sequenced from one sample in a study of shared clonotypes between healthy human individuals. Generated by immunoSEQ multiplex PCR, the TCRdb table keeps only in-frame clones and is missing some. The table includes about 490,000 clones, around 80% detected once. Sequencing was done on a sample of PBMCs. All receptors come from a woman aged 40 to 50 in good health. Some clones in this sample may be carry-over from other donors' samples.

This clone was seen a single time. The V and J genes are TRBV7-2 and TRBJ2-2, with a weak D call TRBD1 (6 bases). The CDR3 runs 15 residues. The ends were cut back, 5 bases at V and 7 bases at J, with 17 bases in the middle. The V gene's germline CDR1 is SGHTA and CDR2 FQGNSA. For the CDR3, the DNA is TGTGCCAGCAGCCTTAATGCAGGGGCGATCGGGGAGCTGTTTTTT. Encoded protein: CASSLNAGAIGELFF.

The chain joins TRBV5-1 to TRBJ2-7; no clear D gene. This CDR3 spans 14 amino acids. CDR1 and CDR2 (germline): SGHRS, YFSETQ. The ends were cut back, 4 bases at V and 2 bases at J, with 13 bases in the middle. CDR3 sequence: CASSAMDGPYEQYF. CDR3 nucleotide sequence: TGCGCCAGCAGCGCAATGGACGGACCCTACGAGCAGTACTTC.

The chain joins TRBV7-2 to TRBJ1-2; no firm D call. This CDR3 is built from 12 residues. The V end lost 6 bases, the J end lost 4 bases, and 9 bases lay between the germline ends. Germline assignment: CDR1 SGHTA and CDR2 FQGNSA. The CDR3 loop reads CASSPTSYGYTF. The CDR3 bases are TGTGCCAGCAGTCCTACTTCCTATGGCTACACCTTC.

The chain carries TRBV9 and TRBJ2-7; D is unresolved. Germline V gene data show CDR1 as SGDLS and CDR2 as YYNGEE. The CDR3 runs 14 residues. Between the trimmed V and J ends, which lost 0 bases and 3 bases, there was a span of 10 bases. CDR3 protein: CASSVARRSYEQYF. As DNA, the CDR3 is TGTGCCAGCAGCGTAGCCCGTAGAAGCTACGAGCAGTACTTC.

This chain uses TRBV18 with TRBJ2-7; D may be TRBD1 (6 bases). Trimming shortened V by 3 bases and J by 8 bases, and 23 bases separated the two germline ends. CDR3 length equals 16 residues. In germline, CDR1 is KGHSH, CDR2 LQKENI. The CDR3 protein is CASSPVNQLTGRQQYF. The CDR3 DNA follows: TGTGCCAGCTCACCCGTTAATCAACTGACAGGACGACAGCAGTACTTC. The full variable domain, its missing parts supplied by reference TRBV18 and TRBJ2-7, is NAGVMQNPRHLVRRRGQEARLRCSPMKGHSHVYWYRQLPEEGLKFMVYLQKENIIDESGMPKERFSAEFPKEGPSILRIQQVVRGDSAAYFCASSPVNQLTGRQQYFGPGTRLTVT.

The chain uses TRBV18 and TRBJ2-2; possibly TRBD2 for D (5 bases). Trimming pared 0 bases from V and 6 bases from J, leaving 11 bases between. This CDR3 comprises 15 residues. Germline V gene lookup returns CDR1 KGHSH and CDR2 LQKENI. This chain's CDR3 is CASSPPSGGSGELFF. In DNA, the CDR3 is TGTGCCAGCTCACCACCGTCAGGCGGGTCCGGGGAGCTGTTTTTT.

In this sample, this clone turned up a few times. This chain links TRBV2 with TRBJ1-1; D is unclear. Germline V gene data show CDR1 as SNHLY and CDR2 as FYNNEI. The CDR3 contains 13 residues. The V end was cut by 5 bases, the J end by 2 bases, with 9 bases between. In nucleotides, the CDR3 is TGTGCCAGCAGTTCACAAGGTAACACTGAAGCTTTCTTT. Protein: CASSSQGNTEAFF.

This clone was observed a single time. The chain recombines TRBV7-2 with TRBJ2-1; D not resolved. This CDR3 region has 13 residues. Germline V gene data show CDR1 as SGHTA and CDR2 as FQGNSA. Trimming shortened V by 4 bases and J by 9 bases, and 13 bases separated the two germline ends. The CDR3 reads CASSSLGLTEQFF. The DNA for the CDR3 is TGTGCCAGCAGCTCCCTCGGCCTAACTGAGCAGTTCTTC.

This clone was recorded at least ten times. This CDR3 reads CASSFWEVANSPLHF. The CDR3 DNA reads TGTGCCAGCAGTTTTTGGGAGGTGGCCAATTCACCCCTCCACTTT. The chain has TRBV27 and TRBJ1-6; no clear D. This CDR3 comprises 15 residues. The V and J ends lost 3 bases and 7 bases respectively, with 13 bases between them. Germline values: CDR1 MNHEY, CDR2 SMNVEV (reference sequence).

V and J are TRBV5-4 and TRBJ2-7; D might be TRBD1 or TRBD2, each matching 6 bases. This CDR3 has 15 amino acids. The V end was cut by 9 bases, the J end by 5 bases, with 24 bases between. In germline, CDR1 is SGHNT, CDR2 YYREEE (reference sequence). The CDR3 here is CATQLGWGAEDEQYF. The CDR3 DNA reads TGTGCCACCCAGCTTGGGTGGGGGGCTGAGGACGAGCAGTACTTC.

Of note for this clone: A far larger clone is just one base off, so this is likely a read error. This chain uses TRBV30 with TRBJ2-5; possibly TRBD1 for D (6 bases). The CDR3 covers 14 residues. Germline CDR1 is GTSNPN and CDR2 is SVGIG (reference sequence). V was pared by 3 bases and J by 2 bases, with 13 bases between. CDR3 nucleotides: TGTGCCTGGAGCCGACAGGTTCTACAAGAGACCCAGTACTTC. The encoded protein is CAWSRQVLQETQYF.

The rearrangement links TRBV7-9 to TRBJ2-3, with a tentative D call TRBD1 (5 bases). Per the germline V gene, CDR1 is SEHNR and CDR2 is FQNEAQ (reference sequence). The CDR3 runs 15 residues. V was cut by 2 bases and J by 0 bases, with 9 bases left in between. DNA for the CDR3: TGTGCCAGCAGCTTAAGGGGCGACAGCACAGATACGCAGTATTTT. It encodes CASSLRGDSTDTQYF.

The chain joins TRBV5-6 to TRBJ1-1, with 9 bases aligning to TRBD1. The CDR3 is 16 amino acids. From germline, CDR1 is SGHDT and CDR2 YYEEEE. Trimming took 2 bases from V and 1 from J; bases not matched to a gene: 6. This CDR3 is CASSFVDRGRNTEAFF. CDR3 coding DNA: TGTGCCAGCAGCTTTGTGGACAGGGGTAGGAACACTGAAGCTTTCTTT.

The gene calls are TRBV19 and TRBJ2-1; D call uncertain. Germline V gene sequence: CDR1 LNHDA, CDR2 SQIVND (reference sequence). Trimming took 5 bases from V and 4 from J, leaving 9 bases between them. This CDR3 is built from 13 residues. CDR3 sequence reads: CASSSTEYNEQFF. The DNA for the CDR3 is TGTGCCAGTAGTTCAACCGAGTACAATGAGCAGTTCTTC. Variable domain in full (rest from reference TRBV19 and TRBJ2-1): DGGITQSPKYLFRKEGQNVTLSCEQNLNHDAMYWYRQDPGQGLRLIYYSQIVNDFQKGDIAEGYSVSREKKESFPLTVTSAQKNPTAFYLCASSSTEYNEQFFGPGTRLTVL.

The chain couples TRBV11-1 to TRBJ1-5; TRBD1 is a possible D gene (6 bases). V was clipped by 3 bases and J by 6 bases, with 12 bases between them. This CDR3 is built from 14 residues. Germline V lookup: CDR1 SGHAT, CDR2 FQDESV (reference sequence). In nucleotides, the CDR3 is TGTGCCAGCAGCTTGGGGGGGCCGGGTCAGCCCCAGCATTTT. Translation: CASSLGGPGQPQHF.

This clone was counted only a few times. The CDR3 region is CASREYQASTGELFF. CDR3 coding DNA: TGTGCCAGCAGAGAATACCAGGCCTCCACCGGGGAGCTGTTTTTT. The V call is TRBV28, the J call TRBJ2-2; D is ambiguous. The V end was cut by 6 bases, the J end by 4 bases, with 15 bases between. The CDR3 runs to 15 residues. CDR1 and CDR2 (germline): MDHEN, SYDVKM.

This chain connects TRBV30 to TRBJ2-5; 8 positions agree with TRBD1. The germline V gene encodes CDR1 GTSNPN and CDR2 SVGIG (reference sequence). Trimming at V came to 5 bases and at J to 5 bases, leaving 7 bases not matched to a gene. This CDR3 region has 13 residues. The CDR3 protein is CAWALQGAETQYF. The CDR3, as DNA: TGTGCCTGGGCATTGCAGGGGGCGGAGACCCAGTACTTC.

On this clone itself: One base away lies a much larger clone, so this may be a sequencing read error. This chain connects TRBV11-2 to TRBJ2-5, with 7 bases fitting TRBD2. The CDR3 is made up of 14 amino acids. CDR1 and CDR2 (germline): SGHAT, FQNNGV. The CDR3 DNA reads as TGTGCCAGCAGCCCGGGGGGTCGTCAAGAGGCCCAGTACTTC. Its translation is CASSPGGRQEAQYF.